The clone carrying this TCR beta chain was counted many times. What it binds is unknown. The data were obtained in a study of CD8+CD57+ T cells in acquired aplastic anemia. About the study: CD4+ and CD8+ cells, once sorted, gave DNA averaging approximately 3.4 ug. Study results and caveats: For CD8+ Simpson's diversity, patients and controls showed no significant difference. Patients and controls shared approximately 30 CD8+ CDR3 sequences, highly expressed in patients.

The template for TCR beta VDJ and CDR3 sequence profiling was genomic DNA. TCRdb used MiXCR to reprocess the reads, holding one entry per CDR3 protein. This table holds roughly 300,000 distinct CDR3 sequences, 45% to 70% found once. The V gene's germline CDR1 is SGHDT and CDR2 YYEEEE. J was trimmed by 7 bases and V by 4 bases; bases with no gene match: 14. The CDR3 runs to 17 residues. This receptor was obtained from a human donor with severe aplastic anemia or a healthy control (not recorded which). The material sequenced was sorted CD4+, CD8+, or CD8+CD57+ T cells (not recorded which) from PBMCs. V gene TRBV5-6 combines with J gene TRBJ1-6, with 7 bases aligning to TRBD1. CDR3 residues: CASSVGTVHRGNSPLHF. The CDR3 DNA reads as TGTGCCAGCAGCGTCGGGACAGTGCATCGGGGGAATTCACCCCTCCACTTT. The variable domain in full, with the rest retrieved from reference TRBV5-6 and TRBJ1-6, is DAGVTQSPTHLIKTRGQQVTLRCSPKSGHDTVSWYQQALGQGPQFIFQYYEEEERQRGNFPDRFSGHQFPNYSSELNVNALLLGDSALYLCASSVGTVHRGNSPLHFGNGTRLTVT.